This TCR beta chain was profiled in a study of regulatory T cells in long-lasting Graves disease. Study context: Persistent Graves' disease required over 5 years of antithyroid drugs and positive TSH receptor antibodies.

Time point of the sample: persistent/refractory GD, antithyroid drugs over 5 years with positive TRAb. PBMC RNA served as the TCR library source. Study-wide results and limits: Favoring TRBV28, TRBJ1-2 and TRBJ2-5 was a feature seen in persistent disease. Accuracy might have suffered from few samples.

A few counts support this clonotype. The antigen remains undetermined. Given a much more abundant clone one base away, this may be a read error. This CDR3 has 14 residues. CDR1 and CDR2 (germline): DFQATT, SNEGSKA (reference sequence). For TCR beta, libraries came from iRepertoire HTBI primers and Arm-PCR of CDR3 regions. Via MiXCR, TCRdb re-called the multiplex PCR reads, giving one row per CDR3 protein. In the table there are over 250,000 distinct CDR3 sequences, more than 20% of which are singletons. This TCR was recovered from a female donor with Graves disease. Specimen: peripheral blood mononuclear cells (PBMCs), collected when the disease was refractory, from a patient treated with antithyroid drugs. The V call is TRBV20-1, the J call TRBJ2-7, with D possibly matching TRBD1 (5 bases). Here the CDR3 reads CSARSPGQGYEQCF. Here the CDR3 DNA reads TGCAGTGCTAGATCCCCAGGTCAGGGCTACGAGCAGTGCTTC.